The source of this T cell receptor (beta chain) is a study of blood T cell repertoires in COVID-19. For the study at large: Specimens from acute and convalescent COVID-19 originated in the United States, Italy and Spain. PBMCs, B-cell-depleted T cells, or T cells were the source of the cDNA or gDNA that made up the material.

The CDR3 runs 12 residues. Trimming cost V 2 bases and J 5 bases, with 6 bases left between them. Germline V gene sequence: CDR1 LGHDT, CDR2 YNNKEL (reference sequence). Per the original data handling: Estimation of nucleated cell counts was performed using reference gene primer amplification. Only in-frame clones appear in the TCRdb table, and some are missing; sequencing was by immunoSEQ multiplex PCR. V and J calls and clone size are as listed in that table; D and trimming were resolved from the DNA. Here the sample spans some 160,000 clones, approximately 82% being singletons. The sequencing sample was made of peripheral blood. V gene TRBV3-1 (or the pseudogene TRBV3-2) combines with J gene TRBJ2-5; unclear D gene. The source is a man between 65 and 79 years old who had recovered from COVID-19. The CDR3: CASSQFLETQYF. The DNA for the CDR3 is TGTGCCAGCAGCCAATTCCTGGAGACCCAGTACTTC.